The T cell receptor beta chain under discussion was sequenced for a study of identical twins. Germline CDR1 MNHNS, CDR2 SASEGT. The V end was cut by 5 bases, the J end by 6 bases, with 14 bases between. CDR3 length: 13 amino acids. TCRdb reprocessed the 5' RACE reads with MiXCR, giving one entry per CDR3 protein. This table holds around 250,000 distinct CDR3 sequences, roughly 7% found once. Separately, the same data were catalogued under a study of yellow fever vaccine responses in identical twins.

The chain couples TRBV6-1 to TRBJ2-7; D may be TRBD1 (6 bases). The origin of this receptor is a woman under 30 in good health. The specimen was memory (CD45RO+) T cells sorted from blood. The CDR3 reads CASSRTESGEQYF. The CDR3, as DNA: TGTGCCAGCAGTCGGACAGAGTCGGGCGAGCAGTACTTC.